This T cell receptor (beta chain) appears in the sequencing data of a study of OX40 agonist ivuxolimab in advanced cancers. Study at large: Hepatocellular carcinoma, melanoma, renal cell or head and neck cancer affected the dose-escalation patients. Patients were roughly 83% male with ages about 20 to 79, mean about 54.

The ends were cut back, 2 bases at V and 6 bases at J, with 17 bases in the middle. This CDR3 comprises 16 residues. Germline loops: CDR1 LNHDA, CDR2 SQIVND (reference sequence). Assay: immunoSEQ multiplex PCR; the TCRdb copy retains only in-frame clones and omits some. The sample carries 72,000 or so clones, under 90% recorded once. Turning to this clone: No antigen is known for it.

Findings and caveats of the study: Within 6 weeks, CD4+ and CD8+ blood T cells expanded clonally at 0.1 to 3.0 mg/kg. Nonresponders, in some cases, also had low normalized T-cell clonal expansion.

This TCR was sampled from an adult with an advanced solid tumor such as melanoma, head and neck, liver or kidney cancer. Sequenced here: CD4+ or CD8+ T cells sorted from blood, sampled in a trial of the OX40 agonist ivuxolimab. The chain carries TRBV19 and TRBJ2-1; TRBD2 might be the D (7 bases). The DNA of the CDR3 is TGTGCCAGTAGTATACAGGCGGCTAGGGGGGGCAATGAGCAGTTCTTC. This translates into CASSIQAARGGNEQFF.